This TCR beta chain emerged from a study of CD8 T cells in Susac syndrome. Findings of the study overall: The number of individuals included in the study's TCR sequencing and HLA analysis was acknowledged as relatively small.

CDR3 size: 15 residues. The ends were cut back, 1 base at V and 4 bases at J, with 17 bases in the middle. Germline V gives CDR1 SQVTM, CDR2 ANQGSEA. Peripheral blood CD8+ and CD4+ T cells were profiled by TCR beta sequencing. The TEMRA cells underwent FACS enrichment, while the CD8+ and CD4+ T cells underwent negative isolation. Concerning this clonotype itself: Antigen unknown.

The authors reverse transcribed roughly 0.5 to 1 ug RNA with random hexamers. The authors amplified TCR beta CDR3 across 54 Vbeta and 13 Jbeta using immunoSEQ multiplex PCR. MiXCR, applied by TCRdb to the immunoSEQ multiplex PCR reads, yields one record per CDR3 protein. The sample contains 180,000 or so distinct CDR3 sequences, around 94% of which appear only once. The chain carries TRBV29-1 and TRBJ2-7, with D possibly being TRBD1 (5 bases). The sample consisted of CD4+ T cells from PBMCs. The sequence was obtained from a human donor in good health. This CDR3 is CSVEVVRERLYEQYF. CDR3 DNA: TGCAGCGTTGAAGTGGTCAGGGAAAGGCTATACGAGCAGTACTTC.